These 31 T cell receptor beta chains share one sample of origin, sequenced in a study of human T cells and chemical hapten exposure (dated by TCRdb to 2020 to 2022). Receptor libraries were prepared by RACE. TCRdb records NextSeq 500 as the sequencer. TCRdb cleaned the public reads at Q25 with fastp, built clones with MiXCR and kept in-frame beta chains. CDR3 protein duplicates are merged, each entry listing the most common genes and DNA. The sample table contains around 110,000 distinct CDR3 sequences; only one count was recorded for about 12% of them. The ten largest clones take up 1.3% to 1.5% of the sample. The sample's time point, from its label and the paper: patch test 1, 2 weeks after DPC sensitization. In the paper's terms, the treatment or condition label means: therapeutic diphenylcyclopropenone sensitization with weekly scalp DPC. The source was whole blood, collected in connection with sensitization to the hapten diphenylcyclopropenone (DPC). These receptors were collected from a woman between 45 and 65 years old with alopecia areata. Some clones in this sample may be carry-over from other donors' samples.

This clonotype was seen more than once but under ten times. V is TRBV7-8 and J is TRBJ2-6, with TRBD1 as a possible D gene (6 bases). Germline V lookup: CDR1 SGHVS, CDR2 FQNEAQ. CDR3 length: 17 residues. V was trimmed by 7 bases and J by 2 bases, leaving 18 bases between them. The CDR3 sequence: CASTHREEVTGANVLTF. The CDR3 bases are TGTGCCAGCACCCACAGGGAAGAAGTGACTGGGGCCAACGTCCTGACTTTC.

This clonotype came up a few times. The chain has TRBV11-2 and TRBJ2-5, with D perhaps being TRBD1 or TRBD2 (5 bases each). From germline, CDR1 is SGHAT and CDR2 FQNNGV. V was pared by 2 bases and J by 7 bases, with 20 bases between. CDR3 size: 16 residues. Here the CDR3 reads CASSLSGEGRIRTQYF. Written as DNA, the CDR3 is TGTGCCAGCAGCTTAAGCGGAGAGGGGCGTATCAGGACCCAGTACTTC. The entire variable domain, with the rest obtained from reference TRBV11-2 and TRBJ2-5, is as follows: EAGVAQSPRYKIIEKRQSVAFWCNPISGHATLYWYQQILGQGPKLLIQFQNNGVVDDSQLPKDRFSAERLKGVDSTLKIQPAKLEDSAVYLCASSLSGEGRIRTQYFGPGTRLLVL.

This clonotype was observed a few times. V is TRBV18 and J is TRBJ2-2; TRBD2 might be the D (6 bases). Germline V gene lookup returns CDR1 KGHSH and CDR2 LQKENI. The CDR3 is 14 amino acids. The germline V and J ends were trimmed by 4 bases and 6 bases, with 12 bases remaining between them. The chain's CDR3 is CASSRTGGAGELFF. In nucleotides, the CDR3 is TGTGCCAGCTCACGAACAGGCGGGGCCGGGGAGCTGTTTTTT.

This clonotype was observed a few times. This chain connects TRBV28 to TRBJ1-6; possible D gene TRBD1, 5 bases. CDR1 is MDHEN and CDR2 is SYDVKM in the germline V gene. The CDR3 sequence is 15 residues long. Trimming cost V 6 bases and J 7 bases, with 16 bases left between them. This CDR3 reads CASRPFGTGNSPLHF. The CDR3 region has the DNA TGTGCCAGCAGGCCATTCGGGACGGGGAATTCACCCCTCCACTTT.

The chain carries TRBV7-2 and TRBJ1-5, with no clear D. The germline V and J ends were trimmed by 7 bases and 4 bases, with 11 bases remaining between them. Germline V gives CDR1 SGHTA, CDR2 FQGNSA. This CDR3 spans 13 amino acids. The CDR3 here is CASTHGRNQPQHF. CDR3 DNA: TGTGCCAGCACCCACGGCAGGAATCAGCCCCAGCATTTT.

In DNA form, the CDR3 reads TGTGCCAGCAGCCGGGACATGCTCGACGAGCAGTACTTC. This encodes CASSRDMLDEQYF. The rearrangement links TRBV28 to TRBJ2-7; D may be TRBD1 (6 bases). This CDR3 spans 13 amino acids. From germline, CDR1 is MDHEN and CDR2 SYDVKM. Trimming took off 6 bases at V and 5 bases at J, with 14 bases between the two ends.

CDR3 DNA: TGTGCCAGCACCCCAGGAGTCCGTGGAAACACCATATATTTT. Translated, it gives CASTPGVRGNTIYF. V is TRBV7-2 and J is TRBJ1-3; D remains ambiguous. CDR3 length: 14 amino acids. CDR1 is SGHTA, CDR2 FQGNSA, per germline. The V and J ends lost 7 bases and 3 bases respectively, with 13 bases between them.

This clonotype has more than one count but fewer than ten. The rearrangement joins TRBV7-2 to TRBJ2-3; D remains ambiguous. Trimming pared 1 base from V and 2 bases from J, leaving 13 bases between. The CDR3 totals 16 residues. The germline CDR1 and CDR2 sequences are SGHTA and FQGNSA. CDR3 sequence reads: CASSLGKTLSTDTQYF. In nucleotides, the CDR3 is TGTGCCAGCAGCTTAGGAAAGACACTGTCCACAGATACGCAGTATTTT.

This clonotype was detected a few times. V usage is TRBV29-1 and J usage is TRBJ1-5; D is uncertain. The CDR3 has 13 residues. The germline V and J ends were trimmed by 4 bases and 4 bases, with 11 bases remaining between them. Per the germline V gene, CDR1 is SQVTM and CDR2 is ANQGSEA. The CDR3 reads CSVGGNRNQPQHF. The CDR3 DNA reads TGCAGCGTTGGAGGGAACAGAAATCAGCCCCAGCATTTT.

This clonotype was seen a few times. The chain uses TRBV5-6 and TRBJ1-4; no firm D call. The CDR3 loop spans 18 amino acids. Germline V CDR1 and CDR2: SGHDT, YYEEEE. Deletions cut 0 bases from V and 0 bases from J, with 15 bases between. CDR3 amino acids: CASSLAGEISATNEKLFF. CDR3 nucleotides: TGTGCCAGCAGCTTGGCCGGAGAGATTAGTGCAACTAATGAAAAACTGTTTTTT.

V gene TRBV6-1 combines with J gene TRBJ2-1; weak D call: TRBD2 (6 bases). CDR3 length: 14 amino acids. Germline V gives CDR1 MNHNS, CDR2 SASEGT. Trimming stripped 0 bases from V and 10 bases from J, with 13 bases between. CDR3 residues: CASSEADWAGEQFF. The DNA of the CDR3 is TGTGCCAGCAGTGAAGCTGATTGGGCGGGAGAGCAGTTCTTC.

There are a few counts of this clonotype. This chain connects TRBV5-5 to TRBJ1-4, with TRBD1 as a possible D gene (6 bases). Per the germline V gene, CDR1 is SGHKS and CDR2 is YYEKEE (reference sequence). The V and J ends lost 1 base and 8 bases respectively, with 15 bases between them. The CDR3 totals 15 residues. The CDR3 here is CASSLLPGEGEKLFF. CDR3 coding DNA: TGTGCCAGCAGCTTGTTGCCAGGGGAAGGAGAAAAACTGTTTTTT.

A few counts support this clonotype. The gene calls are TRBV28 and TRBJ2-3; D is perhaps TRBD1 or TRBD2 (5 bases each). The CDR3 consists of 16 residues. CDR1 and CDR2 (germline): MDHEN, SYDVKM. V lost 8 bases to trimming and J lost 5 bases, with 23 bases between them. CDR3 DNA sequence: TGTGCCAGCTGGGACGTTTATCCGGGGTTGAAAGATACGCAGTATTTT. Translation: CASWDVYPGLKDTQYF.

This clonotype was observed a handful of times. The CDR3 region has the DNA TGCAGTGCTAGAGCCCCCCACGGGAAAACACGCACAGATACGCAGTATTTT. Protein sequence: CSARAPHGKTRTDTQYF. V and J are TRBV20-1 and TRBJ2-3, with TRBD2 as a possible D gene (5 bases). Per germline, CDR1 DFQATT and CDR2 SNEGSKA (reference sequence). V was pared by 1 base and J by 1 base, with 18 bases between. The CDR3 sequence is 17 residues long.

The rearrangement links TRBV27 to TRBJ2-5; D might be TRBD1 or TRBD2, each matching 5 bases. V dropped 3 bases and J dropped 4 bases, with 12 bases sitting between them. In germline, CDR1 is MNHEY, CDR2 SMNVEV (reference sequence). CDR3 length equals 14 residues. The CDR3 protein is CASSLVKGRETQYF. The CDR3 coding sequence is TGTGCCAGCAGTTTGGTGAAGGGACGAGAGACCCAGTACTTC.

The chain recombines TRBV18 with TRBJ2-3, with no clear D. The CDR3 runs to 11 residues. Deletions cut 5 bases from V and 7 bases from J, with 7 bases between. Germline lookup yields CDR1 KGHSH and CDR2 LQKENI. The CDR3 loop reads CASSSENTQYF. As DNA, the CDR3 is TGTGCCAGCTCAAGTGAGAATACGCAGTATTTT.

The rearrangement joins TRBV20-1 to TRBJ1-6; 11 bases are a match to TRBD1. Trimming removed 5 bases from V and 4 bases from J; junction bases left unmatched: 1. Germline assignment: CDR1 DFQATT and CDR2 SNEGSKA (reference sequence). The CDR3 has 14 amino acids. This CDR3 reads CSAGTGGYNSPLHF. Written as DNA, the CDR3 is TGCAGTGCTGGGACAGGGGGTTATAATTCACCCCTCCACTTT.

This clonotype was seen ten or more times. The rearrangement uses TRBV6-2 or TRBV6-3 and TRBJ2-7, with no clear D. Trimming left V 1 base short and J 5 bases short, with 3 bases between. Germline lookup yields CDR1 MNHEY and CDR2 SVGEGT. The CDR3 runs to 11 residues. CDR3 amino acids: CASSYFDEQYF. The CDR3 bases are TGTGCCAGCAGTTACTTCGACGAGCAGTACTTC.

This clonotype was recorded many times. V is TRBV7-8 and J is TRBJ2-4; D unclear. The CDR3 contains 11 residues. Trimming cost V 5 bases and J 8 bases, with 7 bases left between them. Germline CDR1 reads SGHVS; CDR2 reads FQNEAQ. The CDR3 here is CASSPAYIQYF. The DNA for the CDR3 is TGTGCCAGCAGCCCAGCCTACATTCAGTACTTC.

In its sample, this clonotype was seen many times. The rearrangement joins TRBV25-1 to TRBJ1-1, with TRBD1 matching over 8 bases. V was pared by 8 bases and J by 6 bases, with 8 bases of the junction left unmatched. Germline V lookup: CDR1 MGHDK, CDR2 SYGVNS. The CDR3 sequence is 13 residues long. In DNA, the CDR3 is TGTGCCAGCTCCAGGACAGGGCTCGCTGAAGCTTTCTTT. This encodes CASSRTGLAEAFF.

This clonotype has just one count. V usage is TRBV5-1 and J usage is TRBJ1-1; D not resolved. CDR3 length equals 13 residues. Germline V gene sequence: CDR1 SGHRS, CDR2 YFSETQ. V dropped 1 base and J dropped 2 bases, with 6 bases sitting between them. The CDR3 here is CASSLTTNTEAFF. CDR3 DNA: TGCGCCAGCAGCTTGACCACAAACACTGAAGCTTTCTTT.

The chain has TRBV3-1 and TRBJ2-1; the match to TRBD1 covers 7 bases. From germline, CDR1 is LGHDT and CDR2 YNNKEL (reference sequence). V lost 4 bases and J lost 12; bases outside the gene matches: 9. CDR3 size: 13 residues. The CDR3 DNA reads TGTGCCAGCAGCCCAAGTAGTGCAGGGGGGCAGTTCTTC. Its translation: CASSPSSAGGQFF.

This chain uses TRBV7-2 with TRBJ2-1; D is unclear. The CDR3 is made up of 11 amino acids. From germline, CDR1 is SGHTA and CDR2 FQGNSA. The V end was cut by 5 bases, the J end by 7 bases, with 6 bases between. The CDR3 nucleotides read TGTGCCAGCAGCACTTCAAATGAGCAGTTCTTC. This sequence encodes CASSTSNEQFF.

V usage is TRBV6-1 and J usage is TRBJ2-3, with TRBD2 identical over 9 bases. The ends lost 6 bases at V and 5 bases at J; junction bases unmatched: 9. The CDR3 has 15 residues. Germline CDR1 is MNHNS and CDR2 is SASEGT. The CDR3 spells CASRQKREAGDTQYF. The CDR3 DNA follows: TGTGCCAGCAGGCAAAAGCGGGAGGCGGGAGATACGCAGTATTTT.

A few counts support this clonotype. The DNA of the CDR3 is TGTGCCAGCAGCTGGACAAAGAACACTGAAGCTTTCTTT. Protein sequence: CASSWTKNTEAFF. This chain links TRBV7-6 with TRBJ1-1; tentative D call: TRBD1 (5 bases). V shed 4 bases and J shed 1 base, with 7 bases lying between them. Germline CDR1 and CDR2: SGHVS and FNYEAQ. This CDR3 is 13 amino acids long.

The J gene is TRBJ1-1, the V gene TRBV5-1, with D possibly TRBD1 on 6 matching bases. This CDR3 is 14 amino acids long. Germline CDR1 and CDR2: SGHRS and YFSETQ. Deletions cut 0 bases from V and 6 bases from J, with 12 bases between. The CDR3 nucleotides read TGCGCCAGCAGCTTGGTAGGGGGTGGCGCTGAAGCTTTCTTT. It encodes CASSLVGGGAEAFF.

This clonotype came up a few times. The chain joins TRBV7-9 to TRBJ1-1; D gene ambiguous. The CDR3 length is 11 residues. Germline CDR1 SEHNR, CDR2 FQNEAQ (reference sequence). Trimming pared 1 base from V and 11 bases from J, leaving 8 bases between. This chain's CDR3 is CASSLGPGAFF. The DNA of the CDR3 is TGTGCCAGCAGCTTAGGACCTGGGGCTTTCTTT.

V is TRBV18 and J is TRBJ2-6, with D perhaps matching TRBD1 or TRBD2 (5 bases each). Germline CDR1 KGHSH, CDR2 LQKENI. V gave up 3 bases and J gave up 2 bases, with 14 bases separating them. The CDR3 sequence is 17 residues long. CDR3 in DNA: TGTGCCAGCTCACCGGGGCAAGGGACCCCTGGGGCCAACGTCCTGACTTTC. This gives the protein CASSPGQGTPGANVLTF.

This clonotype occurred many times. The chain couples TRBV12-3 or TRBV12-4 to TRBJ1-1, with 10 bases lining up with TRBD1. This CDR3 spans 15 amino acids. The V gene end was trimmed by 4 bases and the J gene end by 3 bases; junction bases not matched to a gene: 5. This CDR3 is CASSSRGTGDTEAFF. The CDR3 coding sequence is TGTGCCAGCAGTTCTAGGGGGACAGGGGACACTGAAGCTTTCTTT.

The chain employs TRBV10-3 and TRBJ2-3, with no clear D. V lost 8 bases and J lost 0, with 9 bases in between. Germline V lookup: CDR1 ENHRY, CDR2 SYGVKD. The CDR3 length is 13 residues. In DNA, the CDR3 is TGTGCCATCTCCGCGGCCAGCACAGATACGCAGTATTTT. This translates into CAISAASTDTQYF.

This clonotype was counted at least ten times. The rearrangement joins TRBV7-2 to TRBJ2-5; 7 positions match TRBD1. Trimming took 7 bases from V and 3 from J; bases not matched to a gene: 11. The V gene's germline CDR1 is SGHTA and CDR2 FQGNSA. The CDR3 is 15 residues long. The CDR3 nucleotides read TGTGCCAGCACCGAGGTGGCTGGGACAGAAGAGACCCAGTACTTC. This sequence encodes CASTEVAGTEETQYF.